What follows are 13 T cell receptor beta chains derived from one specimen sequenced in a study of cytomegalovirus exposure and HLA in healthy donors. Method: immunoSEQ multiplex PCR; TCRdb's copy keeps in-frame clones and lacks some. The sample shows over 200,000 clones, almost 90% of them seen only once. Sequencing input: PBMCs. These TCRs come from a woman in her late teens or twenties in good health and CMV-seronegative.

DNA for the CDR3: TGTGCCAGCAGTGGGACAGGGGTTGGCCACGAGCAGTACTTC. It translates to CASSGTGVGHEQYF. The V gene is TRBV6-1, the J gene TRBJ2-7; 9 nucleotides line up with TRBD1. After removal of 4 bases from V and 5 bases from J, the junction contained 6 bases not matched to a gene. The CDR3 loop spans 14 amino acids. The germline V gene has CDR1 MNHNS and CDR2 SASEGT.

J is TRBJ1-2 and V is TRBV5-4, with 9 bases aligning to TRBD1. Germline CDR1 reads SGHNT; CDR2 reads YYREEE (reference sequence). Trimming removed 4 bases from V and 7 bases from J; junction bases left unmatched: 11. This CDR3 is 15 amino acids long. This CDR3 reads CASSPGDRAIAGYTF. CDR3 DNA sequence: TGTGCCAGCAGCCCTGGGGACAGGGCGATTGCTGGCTACACCTTC. The full variable domain, rest sourced from reference TRBV5-4 and TRBJ1-2, is ETGVTQSPTHLIKTRGQQVTLRCSSQSGHNTVSWYQQALGQGPQFIFQYYREEENGRGNFPPRFSGLQFPNYSSELNVNALELDDSALYLCASSPGDRAIAGYTFGSGTRLTVV.

The chain has TRBV11-2 and TRBJ2-1; D possibly corresponds to TRBD2 (6 bases). Per the germline V gene, CDR1 is SGHAT and CDR2 is FQNNGV. The CDR3 is made up of 14 amino acids. V lost 5 bases, J lost 8 bases, and 16 bases lay in between. In DNA, the CDR3 is TGTGCCAGCAGCCTCGGGGACCCGGGAGATGAGCAGTTCTTC. Encoded protein: CASSLGDPGDEQFF. Filled out from reference TRBV11-2 and TRBJ2-1, the complete variable domain reads EAGVAQSPRYKIIEKRQSVAFWCNPISGHATLYWYQQILGQGPKLLIQFQNNGVVDDSQLPKDRFSAERLKGVDSTLKIQPAKLEDSAVYLCASSLGDPGDEQFFGPGTRLTVL.

The chain recombines TRBV14 with TRBJ2-7; a weak D match, TRBD2 (6 bases). CDR1 and CDR2 from the germline V gene are SGHDN and FVKESK. Deletions cut 2 bases from V and 5 bases from J, with 16 bases between. There are 15 residues in the CDR3. CDR3 sequence reads: CASSQFPPPGDEQYF. As DNA, the CDR3 is TGTGCCAGCAGCCAATTTCCCCCACCGGGGGACGAGCAGTACTTC.

The chain joins TRBV29-1 to TRBJ1-1; the D gene is possibly TRBD1 (6 bases). The CDR3 is made up of 13 amino acids. Germline V gene sequence: CDR1 SQVTM, CDR2 ANQGSEA. Trimming pared 2 bases from V and 1 base from J, leaving 8 bases between. The CDR3 spells CSVETGSNTEAFF. DNA of the CDR3: TGCAGCGTTGAAACAGGGTCGAACACTGAAGCTTTCTTT.

This clone was detected once. The V and J genes are TRBV5-4 and TRBJ2-1; D is perhaps TRBD1 (6 bases). Germline V gene lookup returns CDR1 SGHNT and CDR2 YYREEE (reference sequence). V lost 3 bases and J 7 bases, leaving 8 bases between the germline ends. The CDR3 is 12 residues long. The CDR3 protein is CASSSQGNEQFF. CDR3 nucleotides: TGTGCCAGCAGCTCACAGGGTAATGAGCAGTTCTTC.

This clone has a handful of counts. The gene calls are TRBV2 and TRBJ2-7, with 8 bases matching TRBD1. The CDR3 loop spans 14 amino acids. From germline, CDR1 is SNHLY and CDR2 FYNNEI. V lost 4 bases and J lost 2; bases outside the gene matches: 4. The CDR3 DNA sequence: TGTGCCAGCAGTGGGACAGGGTCAACCTACGAGCAGTACTTC. Translating it yields CASSGTGSTYEQYF.

The table lists this clone with a few counts. The chain has TRBV27 and TRBJ1-2, with TRBD1 as a possible D gene (6 bases). The CDR3 spans 13 residues. V shed 6 bases and J shed 14 bases, with 22 bases lying between them. Germline CDR1 MNHEY, CDR2 SMNVEV (reference sequence). CDR3 in amino acids: CASRDRTARGWTF. CDR3 DNA sequence: TGTGCCAGCAGGGATCGGACAGCCAGGGGCTGGACCTTC.

The chain couples TRBV30 to TRBJ1-2; no firm D call. Per germline, CDR1 GTSNPN and CDR2 SVGIG (reference sequence). This CDR3 region has 11 residues. V lost 1 base and J 4 bases, leaving 4 bases between the germline ends. The CDR3 region is CAWSAGYGYTF. The CDR3 DNA reads TGTGCCTGGAGTGCGGGCTATGGCTACACCTTC.

The chain couples TRBV6-5 to TRBJ2-7, with 8 bases identical to TRBD1. Germline V gives CDR1 MNHEY, CDR2 SVGAGI. J was trimmed by 4 bases and V by 8 bases; bases with no gene match: 10. The CDR3 is 14 residues long. The CDR3 reads CASGLSGGGYEQYF. DNA of the CDR3: TGTGCCAGCGGTTTATCAGGGGGCGGGTACGAGCAGTACTTC.

V gene TRBV29-1 combines with J gene TRBJ2-1; 8 bases match TRBD1. The germline V gene encodes CDR1 SQVTM and CDR2 ANQGSEA. With 4 bases clipped from V and 6 bases from J, the junction kept 8 bases outside the gene matches. The length of the CDR3 is 14 residues. CDR3 DNA: TGCAGCGTTGCCGGGACAGGCTTATTCAATGAGCAGTTCTTC. Protein sequence: CSVAGTGLFNEQFF.

The J gene is TRBJ2-2, the V gene TRBV15; weak D call: TRBD1 (6 bases). CDR1 is LNHNV and CDR2 is YYDKDF in the germline V gene (reference sequence). The CDR3 covers 16 residues. V gave up 2 bases and J gave up 4 bases, with 14 bases separating them. The CDR3 nucleotides are TGTGCCACCAGCAGACATCAGGGGTCGAGCACCGGGGAGCTGTTTTTT. Protein product: CATSRHQGSSTGELFF.

A remark on this clone: The same CDR3 can be traced to other DNA sequences in this sample. The chain links TRBV6-5 to TRBJ1-1; perhaps TRBD1 as D (5 bases). The V gene lost 0 bases and the J gene lost 0 bases, with 8 bases spanning the gap. This CDR3 spans 15 amino acids. Germline loops: CDR1 MNHEY, CDR2 SVGAGI. Written as DNA, the CDR3 is TGTGCCAGCAGTTACTCTAGGGGAATGAACACTGAAGCTTTCTTT. The encoded protein is CASSYSRGMNTEAFF.